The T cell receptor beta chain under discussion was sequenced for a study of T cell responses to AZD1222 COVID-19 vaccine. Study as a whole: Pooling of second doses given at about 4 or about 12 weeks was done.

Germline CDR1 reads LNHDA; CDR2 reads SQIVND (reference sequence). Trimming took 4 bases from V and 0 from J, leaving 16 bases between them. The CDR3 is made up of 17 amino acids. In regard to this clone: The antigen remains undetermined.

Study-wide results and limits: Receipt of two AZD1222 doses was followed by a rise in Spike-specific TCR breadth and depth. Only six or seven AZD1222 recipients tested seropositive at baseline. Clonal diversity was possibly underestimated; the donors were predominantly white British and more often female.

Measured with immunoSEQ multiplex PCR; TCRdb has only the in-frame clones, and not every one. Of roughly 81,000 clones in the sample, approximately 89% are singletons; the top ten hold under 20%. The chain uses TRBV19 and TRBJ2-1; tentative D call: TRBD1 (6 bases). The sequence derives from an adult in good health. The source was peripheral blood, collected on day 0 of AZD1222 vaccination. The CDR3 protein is CASSTPQGLSSYNEQFF. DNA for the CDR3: TGTGCCAGTAGTACCCCCCAGGGGTTAAGCTCCTACAATGAGCAGTTCTTC.